The 18 T cell receptor beta chains reported below all come from one sample, sequenced in a study of human T cells and chemical hapten exposure. The time point: patch test 1, 2 weeks after DPC sensitization. Described treatment: therapeutic diphenylcyclopropenone sensitization with weekly scalp DPC. TCRdb re-called the RACE reads with MiXCR, one entry per CDR3 protein. The table has roughly 86,000 distinct CDR3 sequences, 10% to 13% seen once. Sequencing was performed on whole blood, taken in connection with sensitization to the hapten diphenylcyclopropenone (DPC). These TCRs come from a man between 40 and 49 years old with alopecia areata. Some clones in this sample may be carry-over from other donors' samples.

Comments on this clonotype: A much larger clone is a single base away; this may be a read error. This chain connects TRBV6-2 or TRBV6-3 to TRBJ1-2; the match to TRBD1 covers 7 bases. Germline trimming cut 4 bases from V and 5 bases from J; bases unmatched to any gene: 13. CDR3 size: 16 residues. The germline CDR1 and CDR2 sequences are MNHEY and SVGEGT. The CDR3 is CASSSKRDSRRYGYTF. The CDR3 DNA reads TGTGCCAGCAGTTCCAAACGGGACAGTCGCCGGTATGGCTACACCTTC.

V usage is TRBV12-3 or TRBV12-4 and J usage is TRBJ1-2, with D perhaps TRBD1 (5 bases). V was pared by 3 bases and J by 4 bases, with 6 bases between. CDR3 length: 12 residues. CDR3 sequence: CASSLGTYGYTF. In DNA, the CDR3 is TGTGCCAGCAGTTTGGGGACCTATGGCTACACCTTC.

The genes are TRBV6-5 and TRBJ1-2; TRBD1 might be the D (5 bases). The CDR3 has 15 residues. Deletions cut 0 bases from V and 2 bases from J, with 10 bases between. CDR1 is MNHEY, CDR2 SVGAGI, per germline. Written as DNA, the CDR3 is TGTGCCAGCAGTTACTCGGGGGGTAGCAACTATGGCTACACCTTC. It encodes CASSYSGGSNYGYTF.

The rearrangement joins TRBV4-1 to TRBJ2-5; D may be TRBD2 (6 bases). The CDR3 covers 15 residues. Germline V lookup: CDR1 MGHRA, CDR2 YSYEKL. The V end lost 1 base, the J end lost 4 bases, and 13 bases lay between the germline ends. In nucleotides, the CDR3 is TGCGCCAGCAGCCAAGCCGGACCAGCGGGAGAGACCCAGTACTTC. Protein product: CASSQAGPAGETQYF.

The rearrangement uses TRBV24-1 and TRBJ2-2; 7 bases agree with TRBD1. In germline, CDR1 is KGHDR, CDR2 SFDVKD. V lost 1 base and J lost 1; bases outside the gene matches: 2. This CDR3 has 16 amino acids. CDR3: CATSDFYRGNTGELFF. CDR3 sequence (DNA): TGTGCCACCAGTGATTTTTACAGGGGGAACACCGGGGAGCTGTTTTTT.

This chain links TRBV12-5 with TRBJ1-1; D is possibly TRBD1 (6 bases). V lost 7 bases, J lost 5 bases, and 20 bases lay in between. The CDR3 has 15 residues. Per the germline V gene, CDR1 is LGHNT and CDR2 is FRNRAP. The CDR3 coding sequence is TGTGCTAGTGCCCCCTCGAGGAGGGGGATTACTGAAGCTTTCTTT. Encoded protein: CASAPSRRGITEAFF.

The rearrangement uses TRBV6-1 and TRBJ2-7; no clear D. There are 15 residues in the CDR3. V lost 0 bases to trimming and J lost 1 base, with 10 bases between them. CDR1 and CDR2 from the germline V gene are MNHNS and SASEGT. CDR3 DNA sequence: TGTGCCAGCAGTGAAGCCCTTCACAGATCCTACGAGCAGTACTTC. Translation: CASSEALHRSYEQYF.

Turning to this clonotype: The junction departs from the called germline gene at one end, perhaps through a read error. Written as DNA, the CDR3 is TGCAGCGTTGAAGATACCCTCCTAGCGGGAGTGGAGTTT. Its translation: CSVEDTLLAGVEF. The chain recombines TRBV29-1 with TRBJ2-3, with 10 bases matching TRBD2. This CDR3 has 13 amino acids. Germline lookup yields CDR1 SQVTM and CDR2 ANQGSEA.

This clonotype has a handful of counts. The chain combines TRBV19 with TRBJ2-2; 10 bases align to TRBD2. The V gene end was trimmed by 7 bases and the J gene end by 1 base; junction bases not matched to a gene: 9. The CDR3 consists of 17 residues. Looked up from germline, CDR1 is LNHDA and CDR2 is SQIVND (reference sequence). CDR3 nucleotides: TGTGCCAGTACCGCCAAGCTAGCGGGGGAGAACACCGGGGAGCTGTTTTTT. It is translated as CASTAKLAGENTGELFF.

The chain joins TRBV9 to TRBJ1-1; possible D gene TRBD1, 5 bases. The CDR3 spans 17 residues. Trimming stripped 0 bases from V and 4 bases from J, with 19 bases between. The V gene's germline CDR1 is SGDLS and CDR2 YYNGEE. The CDR3 DNA follows: TGTGCCAGCAGCGTAGACACTTTATCGCCAGGGTTCACTGAAGCTTTCTTT. It yields the protein CASSVDTLSPGFTEAFF.

The sample holds a few counts of this clonotype. The rearrangement links TRBV3-1 to TRBJ2-5; TRBD1 aligns across 10 bases. This CDR3 spans 15 amino acids. Germline CDR1 reads LGHDT; CDR2 reads YNNKEL (reference sequence). Unmatched junction bases numbered 7, after V lost 4 bases and J lost 5 bases. The CDR3 coding sequence is TGTGCCAGCAGCCTATCGACAGGGGGCTTCGAGACCCAGTACTTC. This gives the protein CASSLSTGGFETQYF.

The chain recombines TRBV11-3 with TRBJ2-4; 16 nucleotides match TRBD2. The V gene end was trimmed by 3 bases and the J gene end by 1 base; junction bases not matched to a gene: 3. Per germline, CDR1 SGHNT and CDR2 YENEEA. CDR3 length: 18 amino acids. The CDR3 spells CASSLGLAGGDAKNIQYF. The CDR3 nucleotides read TGTGCCAGCAGCTTGGGACTAGCGGGAGGGGACGCCAAAAACATTCAGTACTTC.

Comment on this clonotype: This may arise from a read error, as a much more abundant clone is one base away. The chain uses TRBV4-1 and TRBJ2-7, with no clear D. Per germline, CDR1 MGHRA and CDR2 YSYEKL. Trimming removed 4 bases at V and 3 bases at J, with 13 bases between. The CDR3 is made up of 14 amino acids. The CDR3 DNA is TGCGCCAGCAGCCGAGATCTGACCGTCTACGAGCAGTACGTC. It specifies CASSRDLTVYEQYV.

There are a few counts of this clonotype. The chain carries TRBV19 and TRBJ1-5; TRBD1 might be the D (6 bases). The CDR3 covers 14 residues. V shed 7 bases and J shed 4 bases, with 14 bases lying between them. CDR1 is LNHDA, CDR2 SQIVND, per germline (reference sequence). Here the CDR3 DNA reads TGTGCCAGTACGGGGGGGCACGGGAATCAGCCCCAGCATTTT. This encodes CASTGGHGNQPQHF. The whole variable domain, filled in from reference TRBV19 and TRBJ1-5, reads DGGITQSPKYLFRKEGQNVTLSCEQNLNHDAMYWYRQDPGQGLRLIYYSQIVNDFQKGDIAEGYSVSREKKESFPLTVTSAQKNPTAFYLCASTGGHGNQPQHFGDGTRLSIL.

The V and J genes are TRBV10-3 and TRBJ2-3; possible D gene TRBD1, 6 bases. The CDR3 consists of 14 residues. Germline V lookup: CDR1 ENHRY, CDR2 SYGVKD. V shed 7 bases and J shed 3 bases, with 14 bases lying between them. The CDR3, as DNA: TGTGCCATCATGACCGCTCAGGGGACAGATACGCAGTATTTT. Encoded protein: CAIMTAQGTDTQYF.

This clonotype was observed a few times. J is TRBJ2-1 and V is TRBV6-2 or TRBV6-3, with unresolved D. V lost 6 bases, J lost 1 base, and 10 bases lay in between. Germline-derived CDR1 and CDR2 are MNHEY and SVGEGT. There are 14 residues in the CDR3. DNA for the CDR3: TGTGCCAGCAGGCCAGGTGGGTCCTACAATGAGCAGTTCTTC. This codes for CASRPGGSYNEQFF.

The genes are TRBV28 and TRBJ1-4, with 9 bases matching TRBD1. Germline values: CDR1 MDHEN, CDR2 SYDVKM. This CDR3 region has 16 residues. After removal of 4 bases from V and 7 bases from J, the junction contained 10 bases not matched to a gene. Here the CDR3 DNA reads TGTGCCAGCAGTTACCCGCCTGGGACAGGGAGTGAAAAACTGTTTTTT. It specifies CASSYPPGTGSEKLFF.

There are many counts of this clonotype. The chain recombines TRBV28 with TRBJ1-1; D remains unclear. V lost 6 bases to trimming and J lost 7 bases, with 24 bases between them. CDR1 is MDHEN and CDR2 is SYDVKM in the germline V gene. This CDR3 is built from 16 residues. This CDR3 is CASSRVDTRRRNEAFF. The CDR3 DNA reads TGTGCCAGCAGCCGGGTGGATACTAGACGGAGGAATGAAGCTTTCTTT.